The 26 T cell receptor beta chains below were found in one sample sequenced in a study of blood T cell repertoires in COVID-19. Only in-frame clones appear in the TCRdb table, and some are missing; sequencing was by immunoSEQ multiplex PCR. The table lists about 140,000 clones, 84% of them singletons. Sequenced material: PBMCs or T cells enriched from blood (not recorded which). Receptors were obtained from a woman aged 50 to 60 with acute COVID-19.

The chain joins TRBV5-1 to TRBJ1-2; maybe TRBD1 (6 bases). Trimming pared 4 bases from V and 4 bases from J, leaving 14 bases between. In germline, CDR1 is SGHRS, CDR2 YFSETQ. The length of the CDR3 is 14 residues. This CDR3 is CASSPQGSVYGYTF. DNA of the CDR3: TGCGCCAGCAGCCCCCAGGGGTCCGTCTATGGCTACACCTTC.

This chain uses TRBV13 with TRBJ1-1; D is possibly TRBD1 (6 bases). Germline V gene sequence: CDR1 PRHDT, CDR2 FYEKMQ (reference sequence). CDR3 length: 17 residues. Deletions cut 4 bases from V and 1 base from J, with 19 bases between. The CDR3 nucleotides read TGTGCCAGCAGCTCGTGGTTCGGTGAGGGGGAGAACACTGAAGCTTTCTTT. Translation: CASSSWFGEGENTEAFF.

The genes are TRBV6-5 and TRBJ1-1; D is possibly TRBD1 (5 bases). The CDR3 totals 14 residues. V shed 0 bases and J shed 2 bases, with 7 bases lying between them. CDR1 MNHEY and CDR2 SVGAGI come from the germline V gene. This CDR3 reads CASSYSQGNTEAFF. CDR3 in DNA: TGTGCCAGCAGTTACTCGCAGGGAAACACTGAAGCTTTCTTT.

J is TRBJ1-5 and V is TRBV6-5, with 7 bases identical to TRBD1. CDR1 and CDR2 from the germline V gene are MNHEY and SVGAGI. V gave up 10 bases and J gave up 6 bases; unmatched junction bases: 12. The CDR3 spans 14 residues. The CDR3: CATRDRERSQPQHF. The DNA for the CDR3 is TGTGCCACCAGAGACAGGGAGAGGAGTCAGCCCCAGCATTTT.

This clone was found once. The chain's CDR3 is CASSLEGLNYGYTF. DNA for the CDR3: TGTGCCAGCAGCTTAGAGGGGCTCAACTATGGCTACACCTTC. The rearrangement links TRBV13 to TRBJ1-2; a weak D match, TRBD1 (5 bases). Germline V CDR1 and CDR2: PRHDT, FYEKMQ (reference sequence). The V end lost 1 base, the J end lost 2 bases, and 8 bases lay between the germline ends. The CDR3 has 14 amino acids.

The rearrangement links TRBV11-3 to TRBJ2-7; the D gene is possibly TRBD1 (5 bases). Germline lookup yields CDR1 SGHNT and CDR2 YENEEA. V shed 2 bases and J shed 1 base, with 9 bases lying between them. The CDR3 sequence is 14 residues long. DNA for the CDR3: TGTGCCAGCAGCTTAAGGGGCACATCCTACGAGCAGTACTTC. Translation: CASSLRGTSYEQYF.

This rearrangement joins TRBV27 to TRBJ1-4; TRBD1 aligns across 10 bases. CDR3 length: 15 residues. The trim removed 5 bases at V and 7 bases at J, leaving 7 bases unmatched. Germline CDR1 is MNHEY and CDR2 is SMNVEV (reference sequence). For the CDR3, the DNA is TGTGCCAGCAGTGACGGACAGGGGGTCGGTGAAAAACTGTTTTTT. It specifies CASSDGQGVGEKLFF. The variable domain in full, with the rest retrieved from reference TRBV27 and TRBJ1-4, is EAQVTQNPRYLITVTGKKLTVTCSQNMNHEYMSWYRQDPGLGLRQIYYSMNVEVTDKGDVPEGYKVSRKEKRNFPLILESPSPNQTSLYFCASSDGQGVGEKLFFGSGTQLSVL.

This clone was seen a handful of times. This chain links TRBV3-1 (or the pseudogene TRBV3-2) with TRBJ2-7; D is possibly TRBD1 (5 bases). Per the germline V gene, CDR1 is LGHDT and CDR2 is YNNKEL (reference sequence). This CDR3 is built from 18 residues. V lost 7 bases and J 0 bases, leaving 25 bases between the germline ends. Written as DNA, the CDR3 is TGTGCCAGCACTCGAAGTTACCCTGGGGCAGGAAGCTCCTACGAGCAGTACTTC. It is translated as CASTRSYPGAGSSYEQYF.

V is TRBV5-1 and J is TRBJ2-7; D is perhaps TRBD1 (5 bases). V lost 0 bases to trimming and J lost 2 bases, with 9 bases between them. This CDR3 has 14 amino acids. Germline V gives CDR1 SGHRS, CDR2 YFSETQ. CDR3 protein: CASSLEGLTYEQYF. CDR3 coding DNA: TGCGCCAGCAGCTTGGAGGGGTTGACCTACGAGCAGTACTTC.

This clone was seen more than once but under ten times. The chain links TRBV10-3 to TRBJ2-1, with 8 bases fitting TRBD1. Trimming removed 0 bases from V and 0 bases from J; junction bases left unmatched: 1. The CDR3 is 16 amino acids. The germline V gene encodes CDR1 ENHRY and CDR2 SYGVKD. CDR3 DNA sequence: TGTGCCATCAGTGAGTCGACAGGGGCCTCCTACAATGAGCAGTTCTTC. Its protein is CAISESTGASYNEQFF.

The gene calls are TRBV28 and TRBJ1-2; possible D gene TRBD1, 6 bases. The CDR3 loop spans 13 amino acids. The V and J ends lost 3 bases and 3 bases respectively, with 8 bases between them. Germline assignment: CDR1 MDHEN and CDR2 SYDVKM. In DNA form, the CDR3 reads TGTGCCAGCAGTTTTAACAGGGACTATGGCTACACCTTC. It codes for CASSFNRDYGYTF.

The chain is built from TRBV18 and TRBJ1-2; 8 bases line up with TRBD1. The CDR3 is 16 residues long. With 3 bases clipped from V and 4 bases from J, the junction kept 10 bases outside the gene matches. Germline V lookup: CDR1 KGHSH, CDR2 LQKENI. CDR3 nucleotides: TGTGCCAGCTCACCTCCGGGACAGGTCTACTCCTATGGCTACACCTTC. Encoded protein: CASSPPGQVYSYGYTF. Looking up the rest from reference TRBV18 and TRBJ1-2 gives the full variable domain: NAGVMQNPRHLVRRRGQEARLRCSPMKGHSHVYWYRQLPEEGLKFMVYLQKENIIDESGMPKERFSAEFPKEGPSILRIQQVVRGDSAAYFCASSPPGQVYSYGYTFGSGTRLTVV.

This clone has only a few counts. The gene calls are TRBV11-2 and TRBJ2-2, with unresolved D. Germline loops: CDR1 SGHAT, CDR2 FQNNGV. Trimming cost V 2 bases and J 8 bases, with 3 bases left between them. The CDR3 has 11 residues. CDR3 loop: CASSLYGELFF. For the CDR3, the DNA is TGTGCCAGCAGCTTATATGGGGAGCTGTTTTTT.

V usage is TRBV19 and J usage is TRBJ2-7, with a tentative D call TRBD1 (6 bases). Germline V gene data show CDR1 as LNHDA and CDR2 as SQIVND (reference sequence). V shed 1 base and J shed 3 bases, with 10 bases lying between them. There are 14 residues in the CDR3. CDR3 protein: CASSIGGGVYEQYF. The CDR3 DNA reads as TGTGCCAGTAGTATAGGAGGGGGTGTCTACGAGCAGTACTTC.

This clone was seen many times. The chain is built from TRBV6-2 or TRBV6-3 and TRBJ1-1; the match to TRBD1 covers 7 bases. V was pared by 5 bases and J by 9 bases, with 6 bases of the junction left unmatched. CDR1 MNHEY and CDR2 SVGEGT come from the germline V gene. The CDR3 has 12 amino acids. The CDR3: CASSTQGVKAFF. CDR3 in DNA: TGTGCCAGCAGTACGCAGGGGGTGAAAGCTTTCTTT.

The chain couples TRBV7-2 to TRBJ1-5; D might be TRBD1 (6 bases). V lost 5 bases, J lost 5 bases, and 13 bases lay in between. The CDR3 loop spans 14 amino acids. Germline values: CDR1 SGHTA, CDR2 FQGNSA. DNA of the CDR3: TGTGCCAGCAGCGAGAGGACAGTATATCAGCCCCAGCATTTT. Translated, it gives CASSERTVYQPQHF. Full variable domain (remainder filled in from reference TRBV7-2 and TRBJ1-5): GAGVSQSPSNKVTEKGKDVELRCDPISGHTALYWYRQSLGQGLEFLIYFQGNSAPDKSGLPSDRFSAERTGGSVSTLTIQRTQQEDSAVYLCASSERTVYQPQHFGDGTRLSIL.

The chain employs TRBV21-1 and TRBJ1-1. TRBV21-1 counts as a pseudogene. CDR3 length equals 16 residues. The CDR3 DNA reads TGTGCCAGCCTAACCGGAGGGCCCCATGAGAACACTGAAGCTTTCTTT. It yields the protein CASLTGGPHENTEAFF.

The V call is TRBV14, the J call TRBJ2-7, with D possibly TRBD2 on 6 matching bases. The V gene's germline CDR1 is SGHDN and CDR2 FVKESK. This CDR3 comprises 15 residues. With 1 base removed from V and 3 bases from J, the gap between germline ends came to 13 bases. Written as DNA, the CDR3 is TGTGCCAGCAGCCAAGGGGGGGTAGGAAACTACGAGCAGTACTTC. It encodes CASSQGGVGNYEQYF.

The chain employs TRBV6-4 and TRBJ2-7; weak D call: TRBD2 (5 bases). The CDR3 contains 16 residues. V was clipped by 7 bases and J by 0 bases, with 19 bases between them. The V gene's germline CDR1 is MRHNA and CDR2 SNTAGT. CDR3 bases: TGTGCCAGCATGGCGGGTAGCAGTAACAGCTCCTACGAGCAGTACTTC. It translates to CASMAGSSNSSYEQYF.

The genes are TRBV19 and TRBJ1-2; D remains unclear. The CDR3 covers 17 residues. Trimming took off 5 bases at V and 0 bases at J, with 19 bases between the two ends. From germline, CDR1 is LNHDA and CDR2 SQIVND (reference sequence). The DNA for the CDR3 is TGTGCCAGTAGTTATCAGGCCAGCGGGCTAGCTAACTATGGCTACACCTTC. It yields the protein CASSYQASGLANYGYTF.

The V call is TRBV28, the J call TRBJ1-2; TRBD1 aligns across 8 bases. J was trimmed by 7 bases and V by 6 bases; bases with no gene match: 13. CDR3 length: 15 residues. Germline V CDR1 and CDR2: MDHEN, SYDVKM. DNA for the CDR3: TGTGCCAGCAGGACCCCGACAGGGGCTAATGGTGGCTACACCTTC. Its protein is CASRTPTGANGGYTF.

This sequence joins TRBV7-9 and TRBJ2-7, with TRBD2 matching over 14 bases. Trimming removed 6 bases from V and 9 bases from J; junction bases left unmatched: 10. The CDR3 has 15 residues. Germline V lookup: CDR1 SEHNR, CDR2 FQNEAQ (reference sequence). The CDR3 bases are TGTGCCAGCAGGGACACCGGGACTAGCGGGAGTGTGCAGTACTTC. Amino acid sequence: CASRDTGTSGSVQYF.

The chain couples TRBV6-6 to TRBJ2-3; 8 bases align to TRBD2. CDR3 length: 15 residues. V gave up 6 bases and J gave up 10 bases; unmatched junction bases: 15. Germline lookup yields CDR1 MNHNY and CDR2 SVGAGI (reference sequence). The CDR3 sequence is CASSTTGLAKGAQYF. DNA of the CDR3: TGTGCCAGCAGCACCACCGGACTAGCTAAGGGAGCGCAGTATTTT.

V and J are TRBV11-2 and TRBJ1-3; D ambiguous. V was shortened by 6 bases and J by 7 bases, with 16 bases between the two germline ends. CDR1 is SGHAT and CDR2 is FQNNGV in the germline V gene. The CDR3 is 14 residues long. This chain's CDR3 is CASRSLYSRNTIYF. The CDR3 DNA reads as TGTGCCAGCAGATCCTTGTACAGTAGGAACACCATATATTTT.

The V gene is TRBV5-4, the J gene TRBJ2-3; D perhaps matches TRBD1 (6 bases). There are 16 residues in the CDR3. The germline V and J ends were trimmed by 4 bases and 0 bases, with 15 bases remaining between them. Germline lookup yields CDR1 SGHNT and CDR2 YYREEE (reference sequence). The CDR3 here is CASSHATGPSTDTQYF. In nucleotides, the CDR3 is TGTGCCAGCAGCCACGCGACAGGACCGAGCACAGATACGCAGTATTTT.

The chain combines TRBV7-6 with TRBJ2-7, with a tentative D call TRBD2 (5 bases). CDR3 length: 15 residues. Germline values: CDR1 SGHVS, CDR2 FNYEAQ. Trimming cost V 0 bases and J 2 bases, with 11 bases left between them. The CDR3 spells CASSLAEGPTYEQYF. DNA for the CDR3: TGTGCCAGCAGCTTAGCTGAGGGTCCCACCTACGAGCAGTACTTC.